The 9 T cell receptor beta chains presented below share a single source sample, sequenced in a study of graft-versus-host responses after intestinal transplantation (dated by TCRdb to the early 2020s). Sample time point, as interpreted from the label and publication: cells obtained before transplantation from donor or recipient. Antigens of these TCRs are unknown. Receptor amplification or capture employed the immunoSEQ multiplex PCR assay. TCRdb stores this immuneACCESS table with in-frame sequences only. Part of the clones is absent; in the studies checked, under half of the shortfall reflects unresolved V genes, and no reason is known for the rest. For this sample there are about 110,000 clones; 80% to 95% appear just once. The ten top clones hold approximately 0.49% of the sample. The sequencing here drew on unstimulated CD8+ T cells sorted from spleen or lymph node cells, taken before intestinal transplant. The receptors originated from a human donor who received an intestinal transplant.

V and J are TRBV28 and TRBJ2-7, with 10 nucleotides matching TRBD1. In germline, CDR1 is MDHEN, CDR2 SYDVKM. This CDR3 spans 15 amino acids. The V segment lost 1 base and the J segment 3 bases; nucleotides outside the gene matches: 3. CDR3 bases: TGTGCCAGCAGTTTATCGGGGACAGGGGACTACGAGCAGTACTTC. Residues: CASSLSGTGDYEQYF.

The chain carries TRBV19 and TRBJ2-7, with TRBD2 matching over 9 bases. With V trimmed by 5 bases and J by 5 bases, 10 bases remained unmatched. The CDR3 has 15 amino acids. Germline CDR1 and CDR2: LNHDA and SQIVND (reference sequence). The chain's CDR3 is CASSRREGLMNEQYF. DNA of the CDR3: TGTGCCAGTAGTCGGCGGGAGGGCCTAATGAACGAGCAGTACTTC.

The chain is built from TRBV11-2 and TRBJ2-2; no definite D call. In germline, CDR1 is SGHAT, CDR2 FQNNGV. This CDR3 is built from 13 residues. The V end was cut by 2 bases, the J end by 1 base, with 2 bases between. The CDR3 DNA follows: TGTGCCAGCAGCTTACTGAACACCGGGGAGCTGTTTTTT. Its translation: CASSLLNTGELFF.

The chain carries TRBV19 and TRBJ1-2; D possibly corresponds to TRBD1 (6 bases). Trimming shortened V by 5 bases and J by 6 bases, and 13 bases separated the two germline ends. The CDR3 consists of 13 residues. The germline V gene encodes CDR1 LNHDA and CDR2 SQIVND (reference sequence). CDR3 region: CASSLGGGDGYTF. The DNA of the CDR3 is TGTGCCAGTAGTCTCGGGGGCGGCGATGGCTACACCTTC.

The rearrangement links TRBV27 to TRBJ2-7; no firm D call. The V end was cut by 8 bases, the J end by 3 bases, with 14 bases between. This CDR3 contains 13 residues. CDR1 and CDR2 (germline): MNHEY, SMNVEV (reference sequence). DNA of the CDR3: TGTGCCAGCTCACGCCAGAATAACTACGAGCAGTACTTC. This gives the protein CASSRQNNYEQYF.

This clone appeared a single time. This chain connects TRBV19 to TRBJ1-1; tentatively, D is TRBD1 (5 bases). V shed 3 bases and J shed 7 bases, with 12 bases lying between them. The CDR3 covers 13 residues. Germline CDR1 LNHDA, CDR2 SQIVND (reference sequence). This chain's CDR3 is CASSMGEFNEAFF. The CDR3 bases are TGTGCCAGTAGTATGGGGGAGTTTAATGAAGCTTTCTTT.

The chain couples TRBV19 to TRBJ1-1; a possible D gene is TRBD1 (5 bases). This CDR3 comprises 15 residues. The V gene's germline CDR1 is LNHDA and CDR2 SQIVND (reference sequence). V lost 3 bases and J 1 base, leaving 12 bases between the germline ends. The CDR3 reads CASSMAGGGNTEAFF. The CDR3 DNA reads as TGTGCCAGTAGTATGGCGGGCGGGGGGAACACTGAAGCTTTCTTT.

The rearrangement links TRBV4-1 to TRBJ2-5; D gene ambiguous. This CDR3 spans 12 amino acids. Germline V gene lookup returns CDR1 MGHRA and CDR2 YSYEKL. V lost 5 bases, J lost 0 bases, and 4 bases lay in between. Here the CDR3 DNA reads TGCGCCAGCAGCAGGGACCAAGAGACCCAGTACTTC. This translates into CASSRDQETQYF.

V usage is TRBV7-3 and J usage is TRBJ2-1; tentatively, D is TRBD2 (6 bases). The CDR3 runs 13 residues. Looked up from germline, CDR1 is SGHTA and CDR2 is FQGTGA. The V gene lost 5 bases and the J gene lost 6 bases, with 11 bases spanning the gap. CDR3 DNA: TGTGCCAGCAGCCCGGGACTTCCCAATGAGCAGTTCTTC. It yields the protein CASSPGLPNEQFF.